Below are 17 T cell receptor beta chains sequenced from a single sample in a study of blood T cell repertoires in COVID-19. Some clones are missing from TCRdb's copy, which holds only in-frame ones; the method was immunoSEQ multiplex PCR. The sample consists of under 200,000 clones, 89% of them appearing once. The source material was PBMCs or T cells enriched from blood (not recorded which). The receptors shown here come from a woman aged 18-30 years who had recovered from COVID-19.

The V and J genes are TRBV27 and TRBJ2-7; a weak D match, TRBD1 (6 bases). The length of the CDR3 is 15 residues. V was cut by 6 bases and J by 1 base, with 16 bases left in between. Germline assignment: CDR1 MNHEY and CDR2 SMNVEV (reference sequence). The CDR3 protein is CASSTQGFRSYEQYF. The DNA for the CDR3 is TGTGCCAGCAGCACACAGGGCTTTCGGTCCTACGAGCAGTACTTC.

J is TRBJ2-1 and V is TRBV30, with D maybe TRBD2 (5 bases). V lost 2 bases and J lost 10, with 12 bases in between. From germline, CDR1 is GTSNPN and CDR2 SVGIG (reference sequence). This CDR3 has 12 amino acids. This chain's CDR3 is CAWSRSQREQFF. CDR3 nucleotide sequence: TGTGCCTGGAGTCGTAGTCAGCGGGAGCAGTTCTTC.

This chain joins TRBV7-3 and TRBJ2-1, with 12 bases aligning to TRBD2. V lost 5 bases to trimming and J lost 7 bases; unmatched junction nucleotides: 6. The CDR3 is 15 amino acids. Germline CDR1 reads SGHTA; CDR2 reads FQGTGA. The CDR3 here is CASSPTSGRWNEQFF. The CDR3 DNA reads TGTGCCAGCAGCCCGACTAGCGGGAGATGGAATGAGCAGTTCTTC.

The V call is TRBV28, the J call TRBJ1-3; D is possibly TRBD1 (5 bases). The CDR3 sequence is 15 residues long. Germline values: CDR1 MDHEN, CDR2 SYDVKM. The V and J ends lost 8 bases and 1 base respectively, with 15 bases between them. The CDR3 sequence: CASRTPGGSGNTIYF. The CDR3 DNA sequence: TGTGCCAGCCGCACGCCGGGGGGATCTGGAAACACCATATATTTT.

The CDR3 DNA follows: TGTGCCAGCAGTGATCAAGCGGGCTATCTTGATACGCAGTATTTT. Translating gives CASSDQAGYLDTQYF. This rearrangement joins TRBV9 to TRBJ2-3; D possibly corresponds to TRBD2 (6 bases). Germline V lookup: CDR1 SGDLS, CDR2 YYNGEE. Trimming stripped 5 bases from V and 6 bases from J, with 19 bases between. The CDR3 loop spans 15 amino acids. The full variable domain, with the rest looked up from reference TRBV9 and TRBJ2-3, is DSGVTQTPKHLITATGQRVTLRCSPRSGDLSVYWYQQSLDQGLQFLIQYYNGEERAKGNILERFSAQQFPDLHSELNLSSLELGDSALYFCASSDQAGYLDTQYFGPGTRLTVL.

This sequence joins TRBV19 and TRBJ2-2; D possibly corresponds to TRBD2 (6 bases). The CDR3 has 12 residues. Germline values: CDR1 LNHDA, CDR2 SQIVND (reference sequence). V lost 7 bases, J lost 4 bases, and 7 bases lay in between. The chain's CDR3 is CASIGGTGELFF. Written as DNA, the CDR3 is TGTGCCAGTATCGGGGGCACCGGGGAGCTGTTTTTT.

The chain is built from TRBV9 and TRBJ2-2; maybe TRBD2 (5 bases). The CDR3 spans 15 residues. Trimming stripped 0 bases from V and 4 bases from J, with 10 bases between. Germline CDR1 reads SGDLS; CDR2 reads YYNGEE. The CDR3 DNA reads TGTGCCAGCAGCGTAGATCCGGACTTCACCGGGGAGCTGTTTTTT. Translation: CASSVDPDFTGELFF.

The chain employs TRBV29-1 and TRBJ2-7; 9 bases line up with TRBD2. The germline V gene encodes CDR1 SQVTM and CDR2 ANQGSEA. Trimming took 7 bases from V and 2 from J; bases not matched to a gene: 6. This CDR3 comprises 13 residues. CDR3 region: CSARTSATYEQYF. CDR3 nucleotide sequence: TGCAGCGCCCGGACTAGCGCCACCTACGAGCAGTACTTC.

The chain combines TRBV20-1 with TRBJ2-4; 9 bases match TRBD2. J lost 0 bases, V lost 3 bases, and 9 bases had no gene match. This CDR3 is 17 amino acids long. Germline lookup yields CDR1 DFQATT and CDR2 SNEGSKA (reference sequence). The CDR3 here is CSASWASGDLAKNIQYF. The CDR3 region has the DNA TGCAGTGCTAGTTGGGCTAGCGGGGATCTAGCCAAAAACATTCAGTACTTC.

The V call is TRBV6-2 or TRBV6-3, the J call TRBJ2-1; D might be TRBD2 (6 bases). In germline, CDR1 is MNHEY, CDR2 SVGEGT. The CDR3 sequence is 19 residues long. Trimming cost V 4 bases and J 0 bases, with 22 bases left between them. The CDR3 is CASSSWRHLADPSYNEQFF. The CDR3, as DNA: TGTGCCAGCAGTTCCTGGAGACACTTAGCGGATCCCTCCTACAATGAGCAGTTCTTC.

The chain recombines TRBV5-5 with TRBJ2-1; 7 nucleotides align to TRBD2. The CDR3 spans 15 residues. CDR1 is SGHKS and CDR2 is YYEKEE in the germline V gene (reference sequence). Unmatched junction bases numbered 6, after V lost 3 bases and J lost 3 bases. As DNA, the CDR3 is TGTGCCAGCAGCTCAAACGGCGGGGGCTACAATGAGCAGTTCTTC. Its protein product is CASSSNGGGYNEQFF.

This CDR3 reads CASSLASTGTRNEQFF. The CDR3 nucleotides read TGTGCCAGCAGCTTAGCGTCAACCGGGACACGGAATGAGCAGTTCTTC. This rearrangement joins TRBV7-9 to TRBJ2-1; D is possibly TRBD1 (6 bases). The ends were cut back, 0 bases at V and 7 bases at J, with 16 bases in the middle. This CDR3 has 16 residues. CDR1 is SEHNR and CDR2 is FQNEAQ in the germline V gene (reference sequence).

The chain carries TRBV10-3 and TRBJ2-5; 11 bases agree with TRBD2. Trimming cost V 11 bases and J 5 bases; bases outside gene matches: 13. The CDR3 covers 15 residues. Germline CDR1 reads ENHRY; CDR2 reads SYGVKD. In DNA form, the CDR3 reads TGTGCCGTCGCCGCTGGGACTAGCGGCGGGGAGACCCAGTACTTC. It is translated as CAVAAGTSGGETQYF.

V gene TRBV5-6 combines with J gene TRBJ1-3; D is unclear. From germline, CDR1 is SGHDT and CDR2 YYEEEE. There are 17 residues in the CDR3. Between the trimmed V and J ends, which lost 2 bases and 0 bases, there was a span of 15 bases. The CDR3 sequence: CASSFTLSLGSGNTIYF. CDR3 DNA sequence: TGTGCCAGCAGCTTTACTCTTTCACTAGGCTCTGGAAACACCATATATTTT.

This chain connects TRBV15 to TRBJ2-7; maybe TRBD2 (5 bases). Germline CDR1 LNHNV, CDR2 YYDKDF (reference sequence). The germline V and J ends were trimmed by 0 bases and 5 bases, with 8 bases remaining between them. The CDR3 length is 13 residues. The CDR3 region is CATSREPGNEQYF. CDR3 bases: TGTGCCACCAGCAGAGAGCCGGGAAACGAGCAGTACTTC.

Only one count was recorded for this clone. The chain employs TRBV7-6 and TRBJ2-1; no clear D. The CDR3 has 15 residues. Germline assignment: CDR1 SGHVS and CDR2 FNYEAQ. Trimming took off 1 base at V and 0 bases at J, with 7 bases between the two ends. The CDR3 loop is CASSLGVSSYNEQFF. CDR3 DNA: TGTGCCAGCAGCTTAGGCGTGAGCTCCTACAATGAGCAGTTCTTC. Combining the CDR3 with reference TRBV7-6 and TRBJ2-1 gives the whole variable domain GAGVSQSPRYKVTKRGQDVALRCDPISGHVSLYWYRQALGQGPEFLTYFNYEAQQDKSGLPNDRFSAERPEGSISTLTIQRTEQRDSAMYRCASSLGVSSYNEQFFGPGTRLTVL.

This clone was detected only a few times. V usage is TRBV23-1 and J usage is TRBJ1-1; D is ambiguous. TRBV23-1 is an ORF, and what it does is uncertain. With 6 bases removed from V and 4 bases from J, the gap between germline ends came to 6 bases. This CDR3 has 11 amino acids. CDR3 residues: CASSHFTEAFF. The CDR3 region has the DNA TGCGCCAGCAGCCACTTCACTGAAGCTTTCTTT.